The rows below give T cell receptor beta chains drawn from one sample of a study of blood T cell repertoires in COVID-19. Sequenced by immunoSEQ multiplex PCR; TCRdb stores in-frame clones only, minus some. The top ten hold just under 2% of the sample, which has 140,000 or so clones, roughly three quarters seen once. Sequenced input: peripheral blood. These receptors originate from a woman aged 60 to 75 with acute or convalescent COVID-19. Both conserved end residues are part of each CDR3. D genes are given only for firm matches. Some rows have no size entry. The others give once, few or many, or a class for an expanded clone.

>-|TRBV28|TRBJ2-1|few
TGTGCCAGCAGTTTATCTGCCGGGATTGAGCAGTTCTTC
CASSLSAGIEQFF
>-|TRBV5-1|TRBJ2-5|-
TGCGCCAGCAGCTTACTACAGGGACAAGAGACCCAGTACTTC
CASSLLQGQETQYF
>TRBD1|TRBV5-8|TRBJ2-3|-
TGTGCCAGCAGCTTGGGACAGGGATTAACAGATACGCAGTATTTT
CASSLGQGLTDTQYF
>TRBD1|TRBV5-1|TRBJ2-7|-
TGCGCCAGCAGCTTGGAGGGGACAGAACTCTACGAGCAGTACTTC
CASSLEGTELYEQYF
>TRBD1|TRBV5-4|TRBJ1-4|-
TGTGCCAGCAGCACCCGTCGAGACCAGGGGGAGAAACTGTTTTTT
CASSTRRDQGEKLFF
>-|TRBV3-1/TRBV3-2|TRBJ1-2|few
TGTGCCAGCAGGCCGGGACAAATCCTTTCCGGCTACACCTTC
CASRPGQILSGYTF
>TRBD2|TRBV11-3|TRBJ2-3|-
TGTGCCAGCAGCTGGGGACTAGCGGCGACAGATACGCAGTATTTT
CASSWGLAATDTQYF
>-|TRBV30|TRBJ2-6|-
TGTGCCTGGAGTGTACTATCGGGGATTACAGGGGCCAACGTCCTGACTTTC
CAWSVLSGITGANVLTF
>-|TRBV5-4|TRBJ1-1|once
TGTGCCAGCAGCCTGCCCGGCCGGGACACTGAAGCTTTCTTT
CASSLPGRDTEAFF
>-|TRBV5-1|TRBJ2-1|once
TGCGCCAGCAGCTTAGCTGGGGGGAATGAGCAGTTCTTC
CASSLAGGNEQFF
>-|TRBV9|TRBJ2-5|-
TGTGCCAGCAGCCGAGCGGTTCAACGGGGAGAGACCCAGTACTTC
CASSRAVQRGETQYF
>-|TRBV5-6|TRBJ1-2|-
TGTGCCAGCAGCTTACAGGGCTATGGCTACACCTTC
CASSLQGYGYTF
>TRBD2|TRBV5-1|TRBJ2-7|-
TGCGCCAGCAGCCCAACGTTAAGAACTAGCGGGAGAGGCGAGCAGTACTTC
CASSPTLRTSGRGEQYF
>TRBD1|TRBV7-2|TRBJ2-7|-
TGTGCCAGCAGCTCCCTTTTAGACAGGGTGTACAACGAGCAGTACTTC
CASSSLLDRVYNEQYF
>TRBD2|TRBV10-2|TRBJ2-7|-
TGCGCCAGCAGTGAGATGGGGAGGGCCGGTTACGAGCAGTACTTC
CASSEMGRAGYEQYF
>-|TRBV30|TRBJ2-1|-
TGTGCCTGGAGTGTAATAGCCTACAATGAGCAGTTCTTC
CAWSVIAYNEQFF
>-|TRBV29-1|TRBJ1-1|-
TGCAGCGTTATGGGGAGGGTGCAGGGAAACACTGAAGCTTTCTTT
CSVMGRVQGNTEAFF
>-|TRBV7-9|TRBJ1-4|once
TGTGCCAGCAGCCCAAGGGGGGGGACTAGTAATGAAAAACTGTTTTTT
CASSPRGGTSNEKLFF
>-|TRBV7-9|TRBJ2-3|-
TGTGCCAGCAGCTTAATGGGACACACCACAGATACGCAGTATTTT
CASSLMGHTTDTQYF
>-|TRBV18|TRBJ1-1|few
TGTGCCAGCTCCGGCGAGATACAGGGGAACACTGAAGCTTTCTTT
CASSGEIQGNTEAFF
>TRBD2|TRBV7-3|TRBJ2-7|-
TGTGCCAGCAGCCCTAGCGGGAGCTCCTACGAGCAGTACTTC
CASSPSGSSYEQYF
>TRBD2|TRBV7-2|TRBJ2-1|-
TGTGCCAGCAGCTTGAGATACGAACTAGCGGGAGGGCCCTACAATGAGCAGTTCTTC
CASSLRYELAGGPYNEQFF
>TRBD2|TRBV19|TRBJ2-2|-
TGTGCCAGTAGTGGACGACTAGCGGGAGGCACCGGGGAGCTGTTTTTT
CASSGRLAGGTGELFF
>-|TRBV11-2|TRBJ1-6|-
TGTGCCAGCAGCTTAGGTACCCGACAGGCCGATGAACCCCTCCACTTT
CASSLGTRQADEPLHF
>TRBD1|TRBV5-1|TRBJ2-7|-
TGCGCCAGCAGCCATGGGATCGGACAGGGCTCCTACGAGCAGTACTTC
CASSHGIGQGSYEQYF
>-|TRBV12-3/TRBV12-4|TRBJ1-3|few
TGTGCCAGCAGTTTTCGGGGGAAAAACACCATATATTTT
CASSFRGKNTIYF
>TRBD2|TRBV5-8|TRBJ2-5|-
TGTGCCAGCAGCTTGACTCGGCTAGCGGGGGAGACCCAGTACTTC
CASSLTRLAGETQYF
>TRBD1|TRBV19|TRBJ1-2|few
TGTGCCAGTAGCCTTGGGACAGGACCATCGGATGGCTACACCTTC
CASSLGTGPSDGYTF